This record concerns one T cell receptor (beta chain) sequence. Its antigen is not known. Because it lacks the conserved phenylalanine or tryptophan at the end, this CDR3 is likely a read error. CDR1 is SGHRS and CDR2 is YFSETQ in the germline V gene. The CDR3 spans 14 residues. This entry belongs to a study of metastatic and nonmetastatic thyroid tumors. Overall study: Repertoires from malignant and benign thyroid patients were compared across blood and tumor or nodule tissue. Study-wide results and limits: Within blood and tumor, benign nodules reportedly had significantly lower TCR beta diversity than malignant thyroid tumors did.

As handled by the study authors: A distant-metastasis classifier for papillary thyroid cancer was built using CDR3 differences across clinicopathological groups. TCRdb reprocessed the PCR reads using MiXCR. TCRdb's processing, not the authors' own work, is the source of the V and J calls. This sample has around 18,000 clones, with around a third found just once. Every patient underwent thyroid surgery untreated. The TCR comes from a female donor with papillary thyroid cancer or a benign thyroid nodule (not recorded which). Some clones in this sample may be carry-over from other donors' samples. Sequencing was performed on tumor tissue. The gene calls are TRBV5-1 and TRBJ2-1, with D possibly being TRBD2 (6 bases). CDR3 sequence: CPSSLEGSYNEQFS. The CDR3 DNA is TGCCCCAGCAGCTTGGAGGGGTCCTACAATGAGCAGTTCAGC.